This TCR beta chain was found in a study of blood T cell repertoires in COVID-19. Generated by immunoSEQ multiplex PCR, the TCRdb table keeps only in-frame clones and is missing some. The sample consists of approximately 80,000 clones, roughly four fifths of them appearing once. The CDR3 is 15 residues long. V was shortened by 2 bases and J by 0 bases, with 9 bases between the two germline ends. The germline gives CDR1 MNHEY, CDR2 SVGAGI. The V and J genes are TRBV6-5 and TRBJ2-3, with a tentative D call TRBD2 (5 bases). This sequence was found in a man between 60 and 75 years old with acute or convalescent COVID-19. Sequencing input: peripheral blood. The CDR3 DNA sequence: TGTGCCAGCAGTTACGAGGGAACTAGCACAGATACGCAGTATTTT. Its translation: CASSYEGTSTDTQYF.